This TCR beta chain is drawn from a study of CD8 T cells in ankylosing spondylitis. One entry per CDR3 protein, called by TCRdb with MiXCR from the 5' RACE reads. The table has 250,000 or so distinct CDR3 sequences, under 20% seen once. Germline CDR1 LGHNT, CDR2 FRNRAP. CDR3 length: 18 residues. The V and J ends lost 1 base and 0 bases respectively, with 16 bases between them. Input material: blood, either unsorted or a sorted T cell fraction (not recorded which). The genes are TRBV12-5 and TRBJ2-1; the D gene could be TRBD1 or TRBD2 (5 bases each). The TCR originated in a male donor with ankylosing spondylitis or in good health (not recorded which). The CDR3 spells CASGLASGTASSYNEQFF. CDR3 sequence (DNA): TGTGCTAGTGGTTTGGCCTCCGGGACGGCGAGCTCCTACAATGAGCAGTTCTTC.